This is a list of T cell receptor beta chains from one sample in a study of T cell responses to AZD1222 COVID-19 vaccine. Repertoires were generated with immunoSEQ multiplex PCR, while TCRdb's copy carries only in-frame clones and drops some. The data contain 120,000 or so clones, around nine tenths of them singletons. This sample comprised peripheral blood, obtained on day 0 of MenACWY control vaccination. The source of these receptors is an adult in good health. Both conserved end residues are part of each CDR3. The order of the fields is D gene, clone size, J gene, V gene, CDR3 protein, CDR3 DNA. D genes are given only for firm matches. Clone size is not always given. Where it is, it says once, few, many or a class for expanded clones.

>TRBD1|NA|TRBJ1-5|TRBV6-5
CASSYSGQENQPQHF
TGTGCCAGCAGTTACTCAGGACAGGAAAATCAGCCCCAGCATTTT
>TRBD1|NA|TRBJ1-5|TRBV5-4
CASSPEPGQGDQPQHF
TGTGCCAGCAGTCCGGAGCCGGGACAGGGTGATCAGCCCCAGCATTTT
>TRBD1|NA|TRBJ1-1|TRBV5-1
CASFGQGNTEAFF
TGCGCCAGCTTCGGACAGGGGAACACTGAAGCTTTCTTT
>NA|NA|TRBJ2-2|TRBV7-9
CASSPQRVTGELFF
TGTGCCAGCAGCCCTCAGCGGGTCACCGGGGAGCTGTTTTTT
>TRBD2|NA|TRBJ2-4|TRBV30
CAWSVLSGHPGGF
TGTGCCTGGAGTGTATTGTCAGGACACCCGGGGGGCTTC
>TRBD2|NA|TRBJ2-2|TRBV3-1/TRBV3-2
CASSVPSGDYPNTGELFF
TGTGCCAGCAGCGTTCCTAGCGGGGACTATCCGAACACCGGGGAGCTGTTTTTT
>NA|NA|TRBJ1-3|TRBV11-2
CANQRGNTIYF
TGTGCAAACCAGCGGGGTAACACCATATATTTT
>NA|NA|TRBJ1-1|TRBV16
CASSQWWSGMNTEAFF
TGTGCCAGCAGCCAATGGTGGTCAGGGATGAACACTGAAGCTTTCTTT
>NA|NA|TRBJ1-2|TRBV3-1/TRBV3-2
CASSQGRILGYTF
TGTGCCAGCAGCCAAGGCCGGATTCTAGGCTACACCTTC
>TRBD1|once|TRBJ1-1|TRBV30
CAWTDRGLNTEAFF
TGTGCCTGGACAGACAGGGGGTTGAACACTGAAGCTTTCTTT
>NA|NA|TRBJ2-1|TRBV5-5
CASSFPGYSDEQFF
TGTGCCAGCAGCTTTCCGGGGTACTCCGATGAGCAGTTCTTC
>TRBD1|NA|TRBJ1-1|TRBV19
CASGPGQANTEAFF
TGTGCCAGTGGGCCTGGACAGGCGAACACTGAAGCTTTCTTT
>NA|NA|TRBJ2-7|TRBV30
CAWRVDKSYEQYF
TGTGCCTGGAGGGTGGACAAGTCCTACGAGCAGTACTTC
>NA|NA|TRBJ2-5|TRBV18
CASSPGQVGETQYF
TGTGCCAGCTCACCAGGGCAGGTCGGAGAGACCCAGTACTTC
>NA|NA|TRBJ2-2|TRBV11-3
CASSSEDPGELFF
TGTGCCAGCAGCTCTGAAGACCCCGGGGAGCTGTTTTTT
>NA|NA|TRBJ1-3|TRBV7-2
CASSLERNTIYF
TGTGCCAGCAGCTTAGAGCGGAACACCATATATTTT
>TRBD1|NA|TRBJ1-1|TRBV28
CASSLGQAGRREAFF
TGTGCCAGCAGTCTCGGACAGGCCGGGCGGCGTGAAGCTTTCTTT
>NA|NA|TRBJ2-5|TRBV30
CAWSGRQETQYF
TGTGCCTGGAGTGGTCGCCAAGAGACCCAGTACTTC
>NA|NA|TRBJ1-2|TRBV7-9
CASSLSYSGADGYTF
TGTGCCAGCAGCTTAAGTTACTCGGGGGCAGATGGCTACACCTTC
>NA|NA|TRBJ1-1|TRBV10-1
CASSETGQLMNTEAFF
TGCGCCAGCAGTGAGACCGGACAGTTGATGAACACTGAAGCTTTCTTT